The following is a T cell receptor (beta chain) sequence with its context. PCR primers comprised 60 Vbeta and 13 Jbeta primers. Clones were read by immunoSEQ multiplex PCR, and TCRdb kept only the in-frame ones, dropping some. The sample gives about 180,000 clones, around four fifths of which show up once; 1.9% is in the top ten. CDR3 length equals 17 residues. With 0 bases clipped from V and 2 bases from J, the junction kept 9 bases outside the gene matches. Per germline, CDR1 SGHRS and CDR2 YFSETQ. The sample comes from a study of cytomegalovirus exposure and HLA in healthy donors. Input material: PBMCs. This receptor was obtained from a young woman in good health and CMV-seronegative. The chain joins TRBV5-1 to TRBJ2-7; 9 nucleotides line up with TRBD2. The CDR3, as DNA: TGCGCCAGCAGCTTGGAAGGAGCGGGGGGACGCCCCTACGAGCAGTACTTC. It specifies CASSLEGAGGRPYEQYF.